This TCR beta chain was documented in a study of T cell responses to AZD1222 COVID-19 vaccine. Turning to the study itself: Second-dose groups at about 4 or about 12 weeks were pooled.

General study results and limits: Baseline serostatus was positive in only a handful of AZD1222 recipients. Spike-specific TCR depth and breadth grew after two AZD1222 doses. Per reports, nearly half of all spike-specific TCRs target regions that are unmutated in variants.

Notes on this clone: The antigen remains undetermined.

TCRdb's table, derived via immunoSEQ multiplex PCR, lists solely in-frame clones and lacks some. The table records fewer than 120,000 clones, around nine tenths of them present only once. V lost 5 bases, J lost 2 bases, and 6 bases lay in between. Germline lookup yields CDR1 ENHRY and CDR2 SYGVKD. There are 12 residues in the CDR3. The sample here was peripheral blood, taken on day 0 of AZD1222 vaccination. This sequence joins TRBV10-3 and TRBJ1-2, with D unclear. The origin of this receptor is an adult in good health. The CDR3 sequence is CAISPENYGYTF. CDR3 coding DNA: TGTGCCATCAGTCCTGAAAACTATGGCTACACCTTC.